This T cell receptor (beta chain) was sequenced in a study of cytomegalovirus exposure and HLA in healthy donors. Turning to the study itself: When 300 to 400 donors were genotyped, just over 80% of them were found to fall in the Caucasian-associated ancestry cluster. Study-level points and caveats: A later examination showed that TCR association rates differed by HLA locus, with DRB1 most and HLA-C fewest.

This clone was recorded only once. Its antigen is currently unknown. 60 Vbeta and 13 Jbeta primers were used in PCR. In the authors' methods: An analysis that came later counted some 85 million unique TCR beta chains, roughly 11 million shared. Sequenced by immunoSEQ multiplex PCR; TCRdb stores in-frame clones only, minus some. V, J and clone size derive from that table, while D and trimming were established from the DNA sequence. Of fewer than 100,000 clones listed, nearly 80% are singletons. V was clipped by 10 bases and J by 4 bases, with 20 bases between them. CDR1 and CDR2 (germline): MDHEN, SYDVKM. The CDR3 has 14 residues.

The specimen sequenced was PBMCs. This chain joins TRBV28 and TRBJ2-7; tentatively, D is TRBD2 (7 bases). The sequence derives from a female donor in good health and CMV-seronegative. CDR3 DNA sequence: TGTGCCACCGAACGAGGGGGGGGAGTTTACGAGCAGTACTTC. Its protein is CATERGGGVYEQYF.